These T cell receptor beta chains were read from a single sample in a study of shared clonotypes between healthy human individuals. Here immunoSEQ multiplex PCR was the method, and the copy in TCRdb shows in-frame clones only, minus some. This repertoire shows approximately 2.1 million clones, approximately 93% found once; its top ten account for roughly 0.36%. The specimen sequenced was naive CD4+ T cells from PBMCs. The receptors here all came from a man aged 18 to 30 in good health. Some clones in this sample may be carry-over from other donors' samples. CDR3s include the opening cysteine and the closing phenylalanine or tryptophan. The D gene is left open where the match is weak. Clone size is stated in some rows and not others, as once, few, many or a class when expanded.

abundance,len,v_gene,j_gene,d_gene,CDR3nt,CDR3aa
few,13,TRBV5-1,TRBJ1-4,NA,TGCGCCAGCAGCGACGGACAGAATGAAAAACTGTTTTTT,CASSDGQNEKLFF
once,11,TRBV20-1,TRBJ2-3,NA,TGCAGTCATTACAGGACAGATACGCAGTATTTT,CSHYRTDTQYF
NA,15,TRBV9,TRBJ2-1,NA,TGTGCCAGCAGCATCGGGCCTCAGTCGGGTAATGAGCAGTTCTTC,CASSIGPQSGNEQFF
NA,16,TRBV7-2,TRBJ2-3,TRBD2,TGTGCCAGCAGCTTAGCGCCTAGCGGGGACCCAGATACGCAGTATTTT,CASSLAPSGDPDTQYF
NA,15,TRBV29-1,TRBJ1-4,TRBD1,TGCAGCGTTGTAGGGATGGGGCAGGGGGGTGAAAAACTGTTTTTT,CSVVGMGQGGEKLFF
NA,16,TRBV6-5,TRBJ2-2,TRBD2,TGTGCCAGCAGTTACTCCCTAGCGGGAAACACCGGGGAGCTGTTTTTT,CASSYSLAGNTGELFF
NA,16,TRBV7-8,TRBJ2-7,NA,TGTGCCAGCAGCTTAGAATCAGGGGCCTACTCCTACGAGCAGTACTTC,CASSLESGAYSYEQYF
NA,13,TRBV5-6,TRBJ2-7,NA,TGTGCCAGCAGCTTCAGGGGTTCCTACGAGCAGTACTTC,CASSFRGSYEQYF
NA,14,TRBV6-5,TRBJ1-1,NA,TGTGCCAGCACCGATTTAAATACCGGCACTGAAGCTTTCTTT,CASTDLNTGTEAFF
NA,15,TRBV18,TRBJ2-3,NA,TGTGCCAGCTCACCCATAAGAAGTGCCACAGATACGCAGTATTTT,CASSPIRSATDTQYF
once,15,TRBV5-1,TRBJ1-1,NA,TGCGCCAGCAGCTGGGGGGCAGGGCGGAACACTGAAGCTTTCTTT,CASSWGAGRNTEAFF
NA,13,TRBV5-4,TRBJ2-2,NA,TGTGCCAGCAGCCAATCAGCGGCCGGGGAGCTGTTTTTT,CASSQSAAGELFF
NA,15,TRBV6-1,TRBJ1-3,NA,TGTGCCAGCAGTGAAGCAAGAGGTTCGGGAAACACCATATATTTT,CASSEARGSGNTIYF
NA,15,TRBV5-1,TRBJ1-5,NA,TGCGCCAGCAGCTTTGAGGGAAATGGCAATCAGCCCCAGCATTTT,CASSFEGNGNQPQHF
NA,15,TRBV10-3,TRBJ1-1,NA,TGTGCCATCAGTGAGTCGGGTCTAATGAACACTGAAGCTTTCTTT,CAISESGLMNTEAFF